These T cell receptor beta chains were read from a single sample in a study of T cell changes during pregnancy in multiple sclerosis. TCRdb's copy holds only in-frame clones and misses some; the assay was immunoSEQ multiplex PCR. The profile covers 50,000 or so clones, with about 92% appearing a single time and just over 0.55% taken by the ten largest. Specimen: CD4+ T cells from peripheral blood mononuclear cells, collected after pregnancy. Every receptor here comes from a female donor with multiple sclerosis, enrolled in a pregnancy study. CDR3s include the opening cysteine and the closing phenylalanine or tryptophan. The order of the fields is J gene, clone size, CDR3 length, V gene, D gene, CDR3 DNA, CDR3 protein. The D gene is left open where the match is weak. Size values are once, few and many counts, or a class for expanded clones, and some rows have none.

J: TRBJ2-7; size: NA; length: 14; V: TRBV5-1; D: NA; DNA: TGCGCCAGCAGTCTTACGGGGAGCTCCTACGAGCAGTACTTC; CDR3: CASSLTGSSYEQYF
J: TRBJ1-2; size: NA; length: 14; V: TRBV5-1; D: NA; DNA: TGCGCCAGCAGCTTGGCCGCGGGGGTGGATGGCTACACCTTC; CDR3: CASSLAAGVDGYTF
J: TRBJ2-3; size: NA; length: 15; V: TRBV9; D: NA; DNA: TGTGCCAGCAGCGTAGGCAGGCTAAGCACAGATACGCAGTATTTT; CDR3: CASSVGRLSTDTQYF
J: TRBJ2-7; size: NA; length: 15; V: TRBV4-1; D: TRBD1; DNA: TGCGCCAGCAGCCGACCGGGACAGCCCTCCTCCGAGCAGTACTTC; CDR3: CASSRPGQPSSEQYF
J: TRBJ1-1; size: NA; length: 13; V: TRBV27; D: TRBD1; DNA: TGTGCCAGCAGCCCATCCTGGGACAGGGTTGCTTTCTTT; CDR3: CASSPSWDRVAFF
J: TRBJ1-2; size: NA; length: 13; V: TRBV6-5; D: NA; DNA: TGTGCCAGCAGTCTCCAGGGGTACTATGGCTACACCTTC; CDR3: CASSLQGYYGYTF
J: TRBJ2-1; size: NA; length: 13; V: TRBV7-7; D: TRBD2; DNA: TGTGCTAGCAGTCGTACTAGCGCCAATGAGCAGTTCTTC; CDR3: CASSRTSANEQFF
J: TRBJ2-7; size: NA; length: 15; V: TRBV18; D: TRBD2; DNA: TGTGCCAGCTCACTAACTAGCGGGAGTACCAACGAGCAGTACTTC; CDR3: CASSLTSGSTNEQYF
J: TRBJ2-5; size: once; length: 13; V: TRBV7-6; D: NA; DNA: TGTGCCAGCAGCTTATGGCGGCAAGAGACCCAGTACTTC; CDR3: CASSLWRQETQYF
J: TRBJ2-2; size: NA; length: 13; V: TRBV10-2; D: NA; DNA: TGCGCCAGCAGTGCCCTCGTTTCCGGGGAGCTGTTTTTT; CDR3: CASSALVSGELFF
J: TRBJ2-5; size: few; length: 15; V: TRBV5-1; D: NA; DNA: TGCGCCAGCAGCTTGGATGGCAGGGGCGGGGAGACCCAGTACTTC; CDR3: CASSLDGRGGETQYF
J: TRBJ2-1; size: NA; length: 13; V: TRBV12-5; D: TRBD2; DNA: TGTGCTAGTGGTAAAGAAGCGGGATATGAGCAGTTCTTC; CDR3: CASGKEAGYEQFF
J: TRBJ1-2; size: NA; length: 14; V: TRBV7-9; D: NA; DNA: TGTGCCAGCAGCCCGACCGGGATTAACTATGGCTACACCTTC; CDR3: CASSPTGINYGYTF
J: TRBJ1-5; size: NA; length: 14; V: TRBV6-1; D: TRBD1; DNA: TGTGCCAGCAGTGAAAACAGGGGCGCTCAGCCCCAGCATTTT; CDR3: CASSENRGAQPQHF
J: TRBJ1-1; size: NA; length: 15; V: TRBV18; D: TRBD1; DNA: TGTGCCAGCTCACCGTCCAAACAGGGGGCTACTGAAGCTTTCTTT; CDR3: CASSPSKQGATEAFF
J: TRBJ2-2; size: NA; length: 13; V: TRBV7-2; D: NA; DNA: TGTGCCAGCAGCTTTTCGGACTGGGAGGAGCTGTTTTTT; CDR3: CASSFSDWEELFF
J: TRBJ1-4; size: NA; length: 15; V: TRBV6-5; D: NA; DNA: TGTGCCAGCAGTTACTCCACTGGGGGCGGTGAAAAACTGTTTTTT; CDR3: CASSYSTGGGEKLFF
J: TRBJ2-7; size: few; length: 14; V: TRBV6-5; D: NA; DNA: TGTGCCAGCAGTTACTCGGACAAGTCGGACGAGCAGTACTTC; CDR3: CASSYSDKSDEQYF
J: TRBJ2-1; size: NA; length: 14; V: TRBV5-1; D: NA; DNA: TGCGCCAGCAGCTTGGGGAGCTCCTACAATGAGCAGTTCTTC; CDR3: CASSLGSSYNEQFF
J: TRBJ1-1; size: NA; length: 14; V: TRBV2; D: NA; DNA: TGTGCCAGCAGTCCAGACAGGATGAACACTGAAGCTTTCTTT; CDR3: CASSPDRMNTEAFF
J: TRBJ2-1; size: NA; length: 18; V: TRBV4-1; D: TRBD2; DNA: TGCGCCAGCAGCCAGCGAAGACTAGCGGGAGTCCTCTACAATGAGCAGTTCTTC; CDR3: CASSQRRLAGVLYNEQFF
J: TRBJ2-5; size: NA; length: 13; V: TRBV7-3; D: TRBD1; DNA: TGTGCCAGCAGTTGGACAGGGAGTGAGACCCAGTACTTC; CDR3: CASSWTGSETQYF
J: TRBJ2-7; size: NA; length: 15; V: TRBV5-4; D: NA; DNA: TGTGCCAGCAGCTTGCCTAGCATGTCCTCCTACGAGCAGTACTTC; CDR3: CASSLPSMSSYEQYF
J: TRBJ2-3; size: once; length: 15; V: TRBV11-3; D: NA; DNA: TGTGCCAGCAGCTTAGATCAGCGTAGCACAGATACGCAGTATTTT; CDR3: CASSLDQRSTDTQYF
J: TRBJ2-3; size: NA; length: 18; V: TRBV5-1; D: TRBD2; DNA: TGCGCCAGCAGCTTCGCAGCGGGAGGGCCTTTAATGGGAGATACGCAGTATTTT; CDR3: CASSFAAGGPLMGDTQYF
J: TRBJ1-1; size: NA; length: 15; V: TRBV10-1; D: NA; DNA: TGCGCCAGCAGTGAGTTGGAGGTCGGAAACACTGAAGCTTTCTTT; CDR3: CASSELEVGNTEAFF
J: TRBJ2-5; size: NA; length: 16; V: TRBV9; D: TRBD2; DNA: TGTGCCAGCAGCGTTCAAGCGGGAGGGATCGGAGAGACCCAGTACTTC; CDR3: CASSVQAGGIGETQYF
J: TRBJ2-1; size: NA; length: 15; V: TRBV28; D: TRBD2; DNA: TGTGCCAGCACGCGGGGACTAGCGAACTACAATGAGCAGTTCTTC; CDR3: CASTRGLANYNEQFF
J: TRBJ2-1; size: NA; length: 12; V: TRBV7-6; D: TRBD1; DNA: TGTGCCAGCAGCTCGGACAGGGAGAAGCAGTTCTTC; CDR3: CASSSDREKQFF
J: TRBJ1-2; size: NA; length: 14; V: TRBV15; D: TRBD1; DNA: TGTGCCACCAGCAGAGATGAGGGGGCCTATGGCTACACCTTC; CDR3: CATSRDEGAYGYTF
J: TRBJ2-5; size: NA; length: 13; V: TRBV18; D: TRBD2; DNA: TGTGCCAGCTCTCTGACTAGCCCAGAGACCCAGTACTTC; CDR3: CASSLTSPETQYF
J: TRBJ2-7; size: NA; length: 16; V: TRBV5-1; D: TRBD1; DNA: TGCGCCAGCAGCTTGGGGGACAGGACGAGCTCCTACGAGCAGTACTTC; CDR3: CASSLGDRTSSYEQYF
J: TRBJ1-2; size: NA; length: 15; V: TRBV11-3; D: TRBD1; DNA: TGTGCCAGCAGCTTAGTACAGGGGGCTACAGTTGGCTACACCTTC; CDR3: CASSLVQGATVGYTF
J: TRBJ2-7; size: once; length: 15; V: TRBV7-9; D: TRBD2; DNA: TGTGCCAGCAGCTACCGGACTAGCGGGAGATACGAGCAGTACTTC; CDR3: CASSYRTSGRYEQYF
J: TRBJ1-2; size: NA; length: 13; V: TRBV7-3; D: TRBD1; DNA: TGTGCCAGCAGCGACAGGGTGAACTATGGCTACACCTTC; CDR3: CASSDRVNYGYTF
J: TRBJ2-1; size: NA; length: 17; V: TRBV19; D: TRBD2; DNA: TGTGCCAGTAGTGGCCGGGGGGTTAGCAGAGACTACAATGAGCAGTTCTTC; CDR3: CASSGRGVSRDYNEQFF
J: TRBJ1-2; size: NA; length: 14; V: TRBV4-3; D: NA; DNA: TGCGCCAGCAGCCACGTAGTAGGGGACTATGGCTACACCTTC; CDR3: CASSHVVGDYGYTF
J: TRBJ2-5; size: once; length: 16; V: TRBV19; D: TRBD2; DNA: TGTGCCAGTAGTCCGCGGGGGGACCTGAAAGGCGAGACCCAGTACTTC; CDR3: CASSPRGDLKGETQYF
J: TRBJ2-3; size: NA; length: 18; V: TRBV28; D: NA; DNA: TGTGCCAGCAGTATCCCGGGACTCAGCCTTTCTAGCACAGATACGCAGTATTTT; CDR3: CASSIPGLSLSSTDTQYF
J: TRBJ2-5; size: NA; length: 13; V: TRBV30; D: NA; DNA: TGTGCCTGGAGTACGCGAAGCGGCGAGACCCAGTACTTC; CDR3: CAWSTRSGETQYF
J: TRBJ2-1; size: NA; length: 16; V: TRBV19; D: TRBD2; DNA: TGTGCCAGTAGTCCCCCGGGGCGGGAGAGTTACAATGAGCAGTTCTTC; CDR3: CASSPPGRESYNEQFF
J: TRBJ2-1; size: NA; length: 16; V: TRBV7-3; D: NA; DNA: TGTGCCAGCAGCTTTTCGGGTGGTCCAGGGGTCAATGAGCAGTTCTTC; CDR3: CASSFSGGPGVNEQFF
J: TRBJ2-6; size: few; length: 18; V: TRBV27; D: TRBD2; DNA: TGTGCCAGCAGTTTTACTACTAGCGGGAGAGGTGGGGCCAACGTCCTGACTTTC; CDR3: CASSFTTSGRGGANVLTF
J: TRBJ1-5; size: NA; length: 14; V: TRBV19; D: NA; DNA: TGTGCCAGTAGTATACAGGGCGGAAATCAGCCCCAGCATTTT; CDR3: CASSIQGGNQPQHF
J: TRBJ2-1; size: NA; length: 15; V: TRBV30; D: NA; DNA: TGTGCCTGGAGTGTACGAAGGGGTTCCTACAATGAGCAGTTCTTC; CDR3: CAWSVRRGSYNEQFF
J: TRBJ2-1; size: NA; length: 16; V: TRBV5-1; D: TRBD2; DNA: TGCGCCAGCAGCTACTTTACTAGCGGGAGGTCTAATGAGCAGTTCTTC; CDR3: CASSYFTSGRSNEQFF
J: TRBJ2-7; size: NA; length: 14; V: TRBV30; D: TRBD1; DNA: TGTGCCTGGAAATGGGGGACAGGGGGAGACGAGCAGTACTTC; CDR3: CAWKWGTGGDEQYF
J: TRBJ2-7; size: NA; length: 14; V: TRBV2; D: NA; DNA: TGTGCCAGCAGCGCTCGGGACTTCTCCTACGAGCAGTACTTC; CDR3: CASSARDFSYEQYF
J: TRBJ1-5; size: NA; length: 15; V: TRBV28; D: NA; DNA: TGTGCCAGCAGTTTATTCAGGGGAGAAAATCAGCCCCAGCATTTT; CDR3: CASSLFRGENQPQHF
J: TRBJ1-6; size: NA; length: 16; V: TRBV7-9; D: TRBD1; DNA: TGTGCCAGCAGCTCTGGACAGGGTGAGGTTGATTCACCCCTCCACTTT; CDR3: CASSSGQGEVDSPLHF